The clone carrying this T cell receptor (beta chain) has a single count. The entry originates in a study of control samples from healthy donors and cancer patients. TCRdb's copy holds only in-frame clones and misses some; the assay was immunoSEQ multiplex PCR. The sample includes 100,000 to 150,000 clones, roughly 84% of them seen just once. The sequence was obtained from a man aged 18 to 30 in good health. Sequencing input: blood.

The CDR3: CASSLIQGAEAFF. The CDR3 region has the DNA TGTGCCAGCAGCCTTATACAGGGGGCTGAAGCTTTCTTT. The V gene is TRBV11-2, the J gene TRBJ1-1, with 8 positions matching TRBD1. Germline V gene sequence: CDR1 SGHAT, CDR2 FQNNGV. Trimming cost V 5 bases and J 6 bases; bases outside gene matches: 5. This CDR3 is 13 amino acids long. Complete variable domain (other parts from reference TRBV11-2 and TRBJ1-1): EAGVAQSPRYKIIEKRQSVAFWCNPISGHATLYWYQQILGQGPKLLIQFQNNGVVDDSQLPKDRFSAERLKGVDSTLKIQPAKLEDSAVYLCASSLIQGAEAFFGQGTRLTVV.